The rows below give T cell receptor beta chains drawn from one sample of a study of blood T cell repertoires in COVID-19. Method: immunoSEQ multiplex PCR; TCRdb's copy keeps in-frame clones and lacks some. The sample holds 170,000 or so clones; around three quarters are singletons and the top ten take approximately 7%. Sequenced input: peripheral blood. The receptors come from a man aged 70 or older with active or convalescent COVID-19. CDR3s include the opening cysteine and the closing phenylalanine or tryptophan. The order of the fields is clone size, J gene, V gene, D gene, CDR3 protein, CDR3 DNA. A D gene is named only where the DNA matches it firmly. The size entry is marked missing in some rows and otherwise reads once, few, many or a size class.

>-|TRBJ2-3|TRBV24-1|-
CATSDPLGAPDTQYF
TGTGCCACCAGTGATCCCCTAGGGGCCCCAGATACGCAGTATTTT
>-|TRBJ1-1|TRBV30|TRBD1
CAFQQGVNTEAFF
TGTGCCTTCCAACAGGGGGTGAACACTGAAGCTTTCTTT
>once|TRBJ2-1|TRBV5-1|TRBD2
CASSLGYRGQREYNEQFF
TGCGCCAGCAGCTTGGGTTATCGGGGCCAGCGGGAATACAATGAGCAGTTCTTC
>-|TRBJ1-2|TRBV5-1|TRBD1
CASSLIAGDRNGYTF
TGCGCCAGCAGCTTGATAGCAGGGGACAGGAATGGCTACACCTTC
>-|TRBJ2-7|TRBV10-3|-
CAIRSPGGNEQYF
TGTGCCATCAGGTCTCCAGGAGGGAACGAGCAGTACTTC
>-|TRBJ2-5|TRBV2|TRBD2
CASSEMVAGGETQYF
TGTGCCAGCAGTGAAATGGTAGCGGGAGGGGAGACCCAGTACTTC
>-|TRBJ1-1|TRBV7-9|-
CASSLVSTETEAFF
TGTGCCAGCAGCTTAGTCTCAACAGAAACTGAAGCTTTCTTT
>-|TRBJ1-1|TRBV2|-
CASSRDSYTEAFF
TGTGCCAGCAGTCGTGATAGTTACACTGAAGCTTTCTTT
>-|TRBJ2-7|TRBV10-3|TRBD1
CAISELGQGAYEQYF
TGTGCCATCAGTGAACTAGGACAGGGGGCCTACGAGCAGTACTTC
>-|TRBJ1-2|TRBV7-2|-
CASSLGHAYGYTF
TGTGCCAGCAGCTTGGGACACGCCTATGGCTACACCTTC
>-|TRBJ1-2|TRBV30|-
CAWSVGGAPGYTF
TGTGCCTGGAGTGTAGGCGGGGCTCCTGGCTACACCTTC
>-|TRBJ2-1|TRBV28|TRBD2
CASSFILAAYNEQFF
TGTGCCAGCAGTTTTATCCTAGCGGCCTACAATGAGCAGTTCTTC
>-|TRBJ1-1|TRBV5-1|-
CASSLETASEAFF
TGCGCCAGCAGCTTGGAAACAGCCTCTGAAGCTTTCTTT
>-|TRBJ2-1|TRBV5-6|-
CASSSSAFYNEQFF
TGTGCCAGCAGCTCCAGCGCGTTCTACAATGAGCAGTTCTTC
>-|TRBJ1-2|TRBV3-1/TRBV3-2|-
CASSPLGTPYGYTF
TGTGCCAGCAGCCCCCTTGGGACTCCCTATGGCTACACCTTC
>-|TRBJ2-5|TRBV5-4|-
CASSLGTYGQETQYF
TGTGCCAGCAGCTTGGGCACCTACGGGCAAGAGACCCAGTACTTC
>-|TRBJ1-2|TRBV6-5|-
CASIDRPYYGYTF
TGTGCCAGTATCGACAGGCCCTATTATGGCTACACCTTC
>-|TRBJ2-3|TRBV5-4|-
CASSSQGNTQYF
TGTGCCAGCAGCTCCCAGGGGAATACGCAGTATTTT
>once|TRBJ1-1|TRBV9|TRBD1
CASSVDGTAMNTEAFF
TGTGCCAGCAGCGTAGATGGGACAGCCATGAACACTGAAGCTTTCTTT
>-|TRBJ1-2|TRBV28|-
CASSGQKRYGYTF
TGTGCCAGCAGCGGACAGAAACGCTATGGCTACACCTTC
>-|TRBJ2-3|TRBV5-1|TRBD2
CASETSGTEADTQYF
TGCGCCAGCGAGACTAGCGGGACAGAGGCAGATACGCAGTATTTT
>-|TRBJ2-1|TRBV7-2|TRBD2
CASSHSLASGHNEQFF
TGTGCCAGCAGCCACAGCTTGGCTAGCGGCCACAATGAGCAGTTCTTC
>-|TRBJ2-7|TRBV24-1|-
CATSVKEGFYEQYF
TGTGCCACCAGTGTTAAGGAGGGGTTTTACGAGCAGTACTTC
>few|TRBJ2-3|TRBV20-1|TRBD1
CSANPGQAQYF
TGCAGTGCCAATCCGGGACAGGCGCAGTATTTT
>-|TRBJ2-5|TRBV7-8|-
CASSLILIQETQYF
TGTGCCAGCAGCTTGATACTAATTCAAGAGACCCAGTACTTC
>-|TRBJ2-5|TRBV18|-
CASSQEVGQETQYF
TGTGCCAGCTCCCAAGAGGTGGGTCAAGAGACCCAGTACTTC
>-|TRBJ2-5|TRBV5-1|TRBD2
CASSLTSGRVRETQYF
TGCGCCAGCAGCTTGACTAGCGGGAGGGTGAGAGAGACCCAGTACTTC
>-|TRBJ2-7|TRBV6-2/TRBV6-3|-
CASSYSPGATYEQYF
TGTGCCAGCAGTTACTCGCCTGGGGCTACCTACGAGCAGTACTTC
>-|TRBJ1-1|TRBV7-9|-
CASRQGLAEAFF
TGTGCCAGCAGGCAGGGTTTAGCTGAAGCTTTCTTT
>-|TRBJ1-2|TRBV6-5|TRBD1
CASSQSGTGQYGYTF
TGTGCCAGCAGCCAGTCCGGGACAGGGCAATATGGCTACACCTTC
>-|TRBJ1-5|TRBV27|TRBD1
CASSATGTGVLSNQPQHF
TGTGCCAGCAGTGCTACCGGGACAGGCGTCCTAAGCAATCAGCCCCAGCATTTT
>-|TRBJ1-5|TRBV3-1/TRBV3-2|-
CASSPDNSYQPQHF
TGTGCCAGCAGCCCGGACAATAGTTATCAGCCCCAGCATTTT
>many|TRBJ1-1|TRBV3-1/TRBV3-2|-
CASSQDTLNTEAFF
TGTGCCAGCAGCCAGGACACCTTGAACACTGAAGCTTTCTTT
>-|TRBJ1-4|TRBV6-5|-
CASSGTRDEKLFF
TGTGCCAGCAGCGGAACTAGGGATGAAAAACTGTTTTTT
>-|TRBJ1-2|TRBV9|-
CASSVETVGYGYTF
TGTGCCAGCAGCGTAGAAACAGTTGGCTATGGCTACACCTTC
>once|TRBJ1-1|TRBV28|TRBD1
CASTLGQVNTEAFF
TGTGCCAGCACCCTGGGACAGGTCAACACTGAAGCTTTCTTT